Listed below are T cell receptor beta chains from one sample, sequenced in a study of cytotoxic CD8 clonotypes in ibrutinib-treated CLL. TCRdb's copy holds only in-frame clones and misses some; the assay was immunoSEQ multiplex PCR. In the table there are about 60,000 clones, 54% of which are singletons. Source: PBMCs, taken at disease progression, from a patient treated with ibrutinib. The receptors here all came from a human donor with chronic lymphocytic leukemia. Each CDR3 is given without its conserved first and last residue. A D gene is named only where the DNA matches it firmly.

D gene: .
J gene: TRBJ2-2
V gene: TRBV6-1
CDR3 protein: ASSDWQGNAGELF

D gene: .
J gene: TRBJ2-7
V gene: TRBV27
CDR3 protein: ASSLQSHPIYEQY

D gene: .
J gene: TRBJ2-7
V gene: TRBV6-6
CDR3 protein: ASSYSHEQY

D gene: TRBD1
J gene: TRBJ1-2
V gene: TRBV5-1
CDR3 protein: ASSPTGTGGTNYGYT

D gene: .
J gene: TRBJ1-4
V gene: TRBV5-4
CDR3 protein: ASSVDGGRTATNEKLF

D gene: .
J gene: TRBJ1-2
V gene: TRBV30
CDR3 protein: ACLNLENYGYT

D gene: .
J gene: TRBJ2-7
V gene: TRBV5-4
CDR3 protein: ASSLEDTSYEQY

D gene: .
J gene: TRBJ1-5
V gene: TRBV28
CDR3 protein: ASSLLSPSQPQH

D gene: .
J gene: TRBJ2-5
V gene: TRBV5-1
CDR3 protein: ASSLAGGREETQY

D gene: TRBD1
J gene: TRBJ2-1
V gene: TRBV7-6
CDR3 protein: ASSYRDRFNEQF

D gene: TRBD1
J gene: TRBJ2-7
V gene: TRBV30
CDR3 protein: AWGTGFSYEQY

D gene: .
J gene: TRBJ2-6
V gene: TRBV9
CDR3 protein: ASVGSGANVLT

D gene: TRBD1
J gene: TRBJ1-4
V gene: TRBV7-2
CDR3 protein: ASSLAGQGVNEKLF

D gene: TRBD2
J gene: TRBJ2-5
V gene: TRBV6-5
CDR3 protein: ASSTGGAQY

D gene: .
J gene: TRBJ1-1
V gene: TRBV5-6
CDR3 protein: ASSLVGGGTF

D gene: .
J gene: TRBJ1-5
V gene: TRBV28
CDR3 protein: ASSPPGYSNQPQH

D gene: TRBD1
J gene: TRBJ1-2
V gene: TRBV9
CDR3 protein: ASSVGRDRVIDYGYT

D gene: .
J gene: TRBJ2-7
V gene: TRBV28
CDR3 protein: ASSSPRTTSYEQY

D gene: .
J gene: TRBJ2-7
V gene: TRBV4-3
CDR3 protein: ASRGNTGGIHEQY

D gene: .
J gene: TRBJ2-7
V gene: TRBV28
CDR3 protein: ASSRKSTYEQY

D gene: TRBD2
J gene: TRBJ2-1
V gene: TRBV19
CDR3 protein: ASSMTSGRSSYNEQF

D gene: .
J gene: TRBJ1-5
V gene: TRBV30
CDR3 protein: AWSFGLGNQPQH

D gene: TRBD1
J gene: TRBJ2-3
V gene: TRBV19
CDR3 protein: ASSIWQGDSEQY

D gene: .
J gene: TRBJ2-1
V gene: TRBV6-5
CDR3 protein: ASSYAGLQNNEQF

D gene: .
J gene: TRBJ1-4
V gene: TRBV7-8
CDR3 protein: ASSLREGSIEKLF

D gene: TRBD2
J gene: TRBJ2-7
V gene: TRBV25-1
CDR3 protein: ASSETRGRASEQY

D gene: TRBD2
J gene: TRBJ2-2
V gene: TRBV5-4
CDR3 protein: ASSLKMTSGGSSNTGELF

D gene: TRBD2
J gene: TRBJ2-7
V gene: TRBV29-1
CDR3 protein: SVDGYSTSGSSYEQY

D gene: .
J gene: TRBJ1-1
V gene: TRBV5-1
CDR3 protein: ASSLTGAEAF

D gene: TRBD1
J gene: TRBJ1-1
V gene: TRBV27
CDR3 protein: ASKDRGRANTEAF

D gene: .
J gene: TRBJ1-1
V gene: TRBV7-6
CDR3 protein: ASSLVGNTEAF

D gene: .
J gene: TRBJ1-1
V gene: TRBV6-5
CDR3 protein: ASRENRNTEAF

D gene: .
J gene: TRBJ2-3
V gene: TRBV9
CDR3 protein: ASSASVYVDTQY

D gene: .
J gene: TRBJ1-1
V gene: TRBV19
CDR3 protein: ASRTTVATEAF

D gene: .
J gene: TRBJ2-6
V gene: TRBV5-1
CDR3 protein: ASSLLASSGANVLT